This T cell receptor beta chain appears in the sequencing data of a study of T cell responses to AZD1222 COVID-19 vaccine. The CDR3 sequence is 14 residues long. With V trimmed by 6 bases and J by 6 bases, 5 bases remained unmatched. Germline assignment: CDR1 LGHDT and CDR2 YNNKEL (reference sequence). The method was immunoSEQ multiplex PCR; TCRdb's version includes in-frame clones alone and lacks a portion of them. The sample includes nearly 90,000 clones, 85% to 90% of them seen just once. Concerning this clone itself: Its cognate antigen is unknown.

Study results and caveats: CD4 TCRs associated with vaccination spanned spike, dominating at 160-218 and 743-854. Repertoires in all cases were sampled only once the peak T cell response had passed. Spike-specific TCR breadth and depth both grew after two AZD1222 doses.

The genes are TRBV3-1 (or the pseudogene TRBV3-2) and TRBJ1-6; 7 nucleotides align to TRBD1. This sequence originates from an adult in good health. The material was peripheral blood, obtained on day 0 of MenACWY control vaccination. CDR3 sequence: CASRETGFNSPLHF. The CDR3, as DNA: TGTGCCAGCAGGGAGACAGGGTTTAATTCACCCCTCCACTTT.